The 26 T cell receptor beta chains below all came from one sample that was sequenced in a study of OX40 agonist ivuxolimab in advanced cancers. Only in-frame clones appear in the TCRdb table, and some are missing; sequencing was by immunoSEQ multiplex PCR. The data contain about 96,000 clones, about nine tenths of them singletons. The material was CD4+ or CD8+ T cells sorted from blood, obtained in a trial of the OX40 agonist ivuxolimab. The receptor source for this set is an adult with an advanced solid tumor such as melanoma, head and neck, liver or kidney cancer.

The chain combines TRBV4-1 with TRBJ2-2, with 8 bases fitting TRBD2. With 0 bases clipped from V and 0 bases from J, the junction kept 9 bases outside the gene matches. The CDR3 has 19 amino acids. The germline V gene encodes CDR1 MGHRA and CDR2 YSYEKL. Here the CDR3 DNA reads TGCGCCAGCAGCCAAGATTCGGGGGGGAATACCGCGAACACCGGGGAGCTGTTTTTT. It yields the protein CASSQDSGGNTANTGELFF.

The V gene is TRBV7-8, the J gene TRBJ1-1, with 8 bases fitting TRBD1. The germline V gene has CDR1 SGHVS and CDR2 FQNEAQ. V gave up 0 bases and J gave up 4 bases; unmatched junction bases: 19. The CDR3 has 20 amino acids. The CDR3 DNA is TGTGCCAGCAGCTTAGCCCGAACCCTCAAAGCCAGGGGGCTACGCACTGAAGCTTTCTTT. As protein: CASSLARTLKARGLRTEAFF.

J is TRBJ1-2 and V is TRBV7-9; possibly TRBD1 for D (6 bases). The CDR3 sequence is 16 residues long. V lost 3 bases, J lost 4 bases, and 18 bases lay in between. Germline CDR1 and CDR2: SEHNR and FQNEAQ (reference sequence). In DNA, the CDR3 is TGTGCCAGCAGCTTGGGCGAGCTTGGGGGCGCCTATGGCTACACCTTC. It is translated as CASSLGELGGAYGYTF.

This chain connects TRBV7-9 to TRBJ1-1, with D tentatively TRBD1 (5 bases). V was trimmed by 5 bases and J by 5 bases, leaving 18 bases between them. The CDR3 totals 15 residues. Germline CDR1 reads SEHNR; CDR2 reads FQNEAQ (reference sequence). The CDR3 protein is CASSIGDGSGTEAFF. In nucleotides, the CDR3 is TGTGCCAGCAGCATAGGGGACGGAAGTGGGACTGAAGCTTTCTTT.

The chain recombines TRBV5-1 with TRBJ2-5; TRBD1 matches at 7 bases. CDR1 is SGHRS and CDR2 is YFSETQ in the germline V gene. CDR3 size: 15 residues. Unmatched junction bases numbered 9, after V lost 5 bases and J lost 2 bases. The CDR3 reads CASSLRQGRQETQYF. The CDR3 DNA reads as TGCGCCAGCAGTCTTCGACAGGGCCGGCAAGAGACCCAGTACTTC.

This rearrangement joins TRBV19 to TRBJ2-1, with D perhaps being TRBD1 or TRBD2 (5 bases each). CDR3 length equals 12 residues. Germline-derived CDR1 and CDR2 are LNHDA and SQIVND (reference sequence). V lost 5 bases to trimming and J lost 10 bases, with 12 bases between them. CDR3 region: CASSPPGPEQFF. CDR3 bases: TGTGCCAGTAGTCCCCCGGGACCAGAGCAGTTCTTC.

The chain has TRBV7-9 and TRBJ2-1, with 8 bases that match TRBD2. This CDR3 has 18 amino acids. The germline gives CDR1 SEHNR, CDR2 FQNEAQ (reference sequence). Trimming removed 5 bases from V and 4 bases from J; junction bases left unmatched: 16. This chain's CDR3 is CASSLRGWGSGRYNEQFF. CDR3 nucleotides: TGTGCCAGCAGCCTACGGGGGTGGGGGAGCGGGAGATACAATGAGCAGTTCTTC.

The chain carries TRBV19 and TRBJ2-2, with D perhaps being TRBD1 or TRBD2 (5 bases each). Trimming pared 7 bases from V and 0 bases from J, leaving 9 bases between. The CDR3 has 14 residues. CDR1 and CDR2 from the germline V gene are LNHDA and SQIVND (reference sequence). The CDR3 reads CASKGRTNTGELFF. The DNA for the CDR3 is TGTGCCAGTAAGGGACGGACGAACACCGGGGAGCTGTTTTTT.

This clone showed up just a few times. The V call is TRBV28, the J call TRBJ2-7; D remains unclear. Germline CDR1 and CDR2: MDHEN and SYDVKM. V lost 6 bases, J lost 6 bases, and 15 bases lay in between. CDR3 size: 13 residues. CDR3 nucleotide sequence: TGTGCCAGCAGCCCTGAACGGCTCGGCGAGCAGTACTTC. Amino acid sequence: CASSPERLGEQYF.

V gene TRBV28 combines with J gene TRBJ2-5; either TRBD1 or TRBD2 may supply D (6 bases each). In germline, CDR1 is MDHEN, CDR2 SYDVKM. Trimming removed 4 bases at V and 6 bases at J, with 18 bases between. The CDR3 loop spans 15 amino acids. In nucleotides, the CDR3 is TGTGCCAGCAGTTCCCCGGCAGGGGAGGCAAAGACCCAGTACTTC. Translating gives CASSSPAGEAKTQYF.

This clone appeared once. This chain joins TRBV5-4 and TRBJ2-2; 15 nucleotides match TRBD2. The CDR3 has 18 residues. Unmatched junction bases numbered 7, after V lost 5 bases and J lost 2 bases. Germline lookup yields CDR1 SGHNT and CDR2 YYREEE (reference sequence). CDR3 DNA: TGTGCCAGCAGACGAGGGACTAGCGGGAGGATAAACACCGGGGAGCTGTTTTTT. Translation gives CASRRGTSGRINTGELFF.

The chain is built from TRBV2 and TRBJ1-5, with 8 nucleotides matching TRBD1. V shed 6 bases and J 0 bases; nucleotides not matched to a gene: 7. CDR1 and CDR2 from the germline V gene are SNHLY and FYNNEI. The CDR3 length is 16 residues. The CDR3 coding sequence is TGTGCCAGCAGGGAAAGACAGGGGTATAGCAATCAGCCCCAGCATTTT. The encoded protein is CASRERQGYSNQPQHF.

V usage is TRBV6-5 and J usage is TRBJ2-5; possible D gene TRBD2, 5 bases. The CDR3 length is 15 residues. Germline lookup yields CDR1 MNHEY and CDR2 SVGAGI. The V end was cut by 4 bases, the J end by 3 bases, with 15 bases between. The CDR3 coding sequence is TGTGCCAGCAGTTCCTACGGGATTTCAGAAGAGACCCAGTACTTC. This sequence encodes CASSSYGISEETQYF.

V gene TRBV6-1 combines with J gene TRBJ1-1, with D maybe TRBD1 (6 bases). The CDR3 sequence is 14 residues long. Germline loops: CDR1 MNHNS, CDR2 SASEGT. Trimming left V 7 bases short and J 3 bases short, with 15 bases between. In DNA form, the CDR3 reads TGTGCCAGCACCCACAGGGAATCGGACACTGAAGCTTTCTTT. It is translated as CASTHRESDTEAFF.

CDR3 sequence reads: CASSYTGQGAYEQYF. The CDR3 DNA follows: TGTGCCAGCAGCTATACCGGACAGGGGGCCTACGAGCAGTACTTC. V gene TRBV6-5 combines with J gene TRBJ2-7, with 10 bases matching TRBD1. In germline, CDR1 is MNHEY, CDR2 SVGAGI. Trimming took 6 bases from V and 2 from J; bases not matched to a gene: 7. The CDR3 is 15 residues long.

The chain employs TRBV9 and TRBJ2-3; tentative D call: TRBD1 (5 bases). The CDR3 length is 14 residues. Deletions cut 3 bases from V and 2 bases from J, with 10 bases between. Germline CDR1 SGDLS, CDR2 YYNGEE. The CDR3, as DNA: TGTGCCAGCAGCGGAGTGGGGCACACAGATACGCAGTATTTT. Translation: CASSGVGHTDTQYF. The variable domain in full, completed from reference TRBV9 and TRBJ2-3, reads DSGVTQTPKHLITATGQRVTLRCSPRSGDLSVYWYQQSLDQGLQFLIQYYNGEERAKGNILERFSAQQFPDLHSELNLSSLELGDSALYFCASSGVGHTDTQYFGPGTRLTVL.

V usage is TRBV28 and J usage is TRBJ2-3, with 7 positions matching TRBD1. Germline trimming cut 8 bases from V and 8 bases from J; bases unmatched to any gene: 7. Per the germline V gene, CDR1 is MDHEN and CDR2 is SYDVKM. This CDR3 region has 12 residues. CDR3 nucleotides: TGTGCCAGCGGCACGGGACAGCGTACGCAGTATTTT. The encoded protein is CASGTGQRTQYF.

J is TRBJ2-5 and V is TRBV30; 9 nucleotides match TRBD2. Germline V gene data show CDR1 as GTSNPN and CDR2 as SVGIG (reference sequence). The CDR3 is made up of 13 amino acids. With V trimmed by 4 bases and J by 4 bases, 4 bases remained unmatched. DNA of the CDR3: TGTGCCTGGAAGGCGGGAGGGGTAGAGACCCAGTACTTC. As protein: CAWKAGGVETQYF.

The gene calls are TRBV21-1 and TRBJ2-7. TRBV21-1 is a pseudogene. CDR3 length equals 19 residues. CDR3 sequence: CASSKAWERQTKSSYEQYF. CDR3 DNA: TGTGCCAGCAGCAAAGCCTGGGAGAGACAGACTAAAAGCTCCTACGAGCAGTACTTC.

The chain joins TRBV7-6 to TRBJ1-1; a possible D gene is TRBD1 (5 bases). The CDR3 length is 18 residues. CDR1 and CDR2 from the germline V gene are SGHVS and FNYEAQ. With 2 bases removed from V and 7 bases from J, the gap between germline ends came to 26 bases. CDR3 nucleotide sequence: TGTGCCAGCAGCTTACCGCGGGATGGGAAAAAGGCGAGGGGTGAAGCTTTCTTT. Translation: CASSLPRDGKKARGEAFF.

The gene calls are TRBV11-1 and TRBJ2-1, with 12 bases identical to TRBD2. V lost 4 bases to trimming and J lost 4 bases; unmatched junction nucleotides: 2. Germline CDR1 is SGHAT and CDR2 is FQDESV (reference sequence). This CDR3 has 15 amino acids. CDR3 in DNA: TGTGCCAGCAGCTCGGGACTAGCGGGTTACAATGAGCAGTTCTTC. This sequence encodes CASSSGLAGYNEQFF.

V usage is TRBV25-1 and J usage is TRBJ1-2; 8 nucleotides align to TRBD1. With 4 bases clipped from V and 4 bases from J, the junction kept 5 bases outside the gene matches. Germline-derived CDR1 and CDR2 are MGHDK and SYGVNS. The CDR3 extends over 14 amino acids. This CDR3 reads CASSARTGFYGYTF. The DNA of the CDR3 is TGTGCCAGCAGTGCACGGACAGGGTTCTATGGCTACACCTTC.

This clone has a single count. The chain uses TRBV19 and TRBJ2-7; no definite D call. CDR3 size: 18 residues. Trimming pared 2 bases from V and 1 base from J, leaving 21 bases between. Looked up from germline, CDR1 is LNHDA and CDR2 is SQIVND (reference sequence). The CDR3 bases are TGTGCCAGTAGTATAAAAGGCCCAGCATCGGAATATTCCTACGAGCAGTACTTC. It translates to CASSIKGPASEYSYEQYF.

The chain employs TRBV15 and TRBJ1-3; D may be TRBD1 (5 bases). The CDR3 consists of 14 residues. The V and J ends lost 3 bases and 1 base respectively, with 7 bases between them. The germline CDR1 and CDR2 sequences are LNHNV and YYDKDF (reference sequence). The CDR3 reads CATSRGRSGNTIYF. Here the CDR3 DNA reads TGTGCCACCAGCAGGGGACGGTCTGGAAACACCATATATTTT.

The chain recombines TRBV7-9 with TRBJ1-1; the D gene is possibly TRBD1 (5 bases). Germline-derived CDR1 and CDR2 are SEHNR and FQNEAQ (reference sequence). The CDR3 is made up of 14 amino acids. Trimming shortened V by 4 bases and J by 3 bases, and 12 bases separated the two germline ends. The CDR3 here is CASSSAGRYTEAFF. The CDR3 DNA reads TGTGCCAGCAGCTCCGCAGGGCGATACACTGAAGCTTTCTTT.

Only a few counts were recorded for this clone. As DNA, the CDR3 is TGTGCCAGCAGTCAAGACAGAAGGAATCAGCCCCAGCATTTT. It encodes CASSQDRRNQPQHF. This rearrangement joins TRBV6-5 to TRBJ1-5, with a tentative D call TRBD1 (5 bases). The CDR3 is made up of 14 amino acids. V dropped 5 bases and J dropped 4 bases, with 12 bases sitting between them. Germline V CDR1 and CDR2: MNHEY, SVGAGI.